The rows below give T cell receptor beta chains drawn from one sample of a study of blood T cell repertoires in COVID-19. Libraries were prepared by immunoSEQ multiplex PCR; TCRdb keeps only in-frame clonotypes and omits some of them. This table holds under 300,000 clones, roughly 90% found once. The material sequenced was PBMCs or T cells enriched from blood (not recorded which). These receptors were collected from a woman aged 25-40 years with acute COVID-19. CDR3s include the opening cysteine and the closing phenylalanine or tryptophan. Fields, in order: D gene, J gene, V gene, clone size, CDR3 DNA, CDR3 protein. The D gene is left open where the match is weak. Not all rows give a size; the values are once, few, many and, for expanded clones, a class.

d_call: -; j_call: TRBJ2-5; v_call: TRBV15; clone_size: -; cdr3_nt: TGTGCCACCAGCAGAGGGGGCCGTAGGGAGACCCAGTACTTC; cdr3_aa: CATSRGGRRETQYF
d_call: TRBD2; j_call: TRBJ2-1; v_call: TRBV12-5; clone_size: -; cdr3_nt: TGTGCTAGTGGGAGGACTAGCGTCGATGAGCAGTTCTTC; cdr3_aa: CASGRTSVDEQFF
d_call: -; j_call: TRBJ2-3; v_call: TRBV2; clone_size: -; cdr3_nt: TGTGCCAGCAGTGAACGGCTAGCATCAGATACGCAGTATTTT; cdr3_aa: CASSERLASDTQYF
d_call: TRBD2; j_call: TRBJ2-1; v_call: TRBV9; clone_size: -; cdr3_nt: TGTGCCAGCAGCGTAGAAGTAGCGGGAGCGAATGAGCAGTTCTTC; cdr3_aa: CASSVEVAGANEQFF
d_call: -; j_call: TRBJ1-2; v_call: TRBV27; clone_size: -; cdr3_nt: TGTGCCAGCAGTCCGCACCCGGACAGAAACTATGGCTACACCTTC; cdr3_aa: CASSPHPDRNYGYTF
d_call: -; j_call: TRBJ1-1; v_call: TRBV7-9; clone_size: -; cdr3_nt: TGTGCCAGCAGCTTACTTACTGAAGCTTTCTTT; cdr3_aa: CASSLLTEAFF
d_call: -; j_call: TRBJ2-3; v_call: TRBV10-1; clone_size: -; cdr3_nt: TGCGCCAGCAGTGAGTCGACGGGTCATACGCAGTATTTT; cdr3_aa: CASSESTGHTQYF
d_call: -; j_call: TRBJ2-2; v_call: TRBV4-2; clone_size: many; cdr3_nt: TGTGCCAGCAGCCAAGCGGAAGGTGGGGCTGGGGCCGGGGAGCTGTTTTTT; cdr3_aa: CASSQAEGGAGAGELFF
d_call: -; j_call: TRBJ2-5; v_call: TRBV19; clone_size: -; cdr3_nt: TGTGCCAGTAGTACCGGGACTTTAAGGGGAGAGACCCAGTACTTC; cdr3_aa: CASSTGTLRGETQYF
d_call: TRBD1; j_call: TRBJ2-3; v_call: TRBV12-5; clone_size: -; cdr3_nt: TGTGCTAGTGCCCCCGGGACAGGGGCTACAGATACGCAGTATTTT; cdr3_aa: CASAPGTGATDTQYF
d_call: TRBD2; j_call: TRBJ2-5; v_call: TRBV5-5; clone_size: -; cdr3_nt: TGTGCCAGCAGCTTAGCAGCGGGAGGGGTAGAGACCCAGTACTTC; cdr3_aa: CASSLAAGGVETQYF
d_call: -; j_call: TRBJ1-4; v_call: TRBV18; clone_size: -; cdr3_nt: TGTGCCAGCTCACCACGAGAAGCCACCTCTGAAAAACTGTTTTTT; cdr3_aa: CASSPREATSEKLFF
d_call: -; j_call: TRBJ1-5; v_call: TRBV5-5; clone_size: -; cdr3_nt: TGTGCCAGCAGCTTGCAGGGGTTGACCAATCAGCCCCAGCATTTT; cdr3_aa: CASSLQGLTNQPQHF
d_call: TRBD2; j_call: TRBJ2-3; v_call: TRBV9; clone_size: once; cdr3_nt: TGTGCCAGCAGCGTAGGGCTAGCGGGGAACACAGATACGCAGTATTTT; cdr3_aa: CASSVGLAGNTDTQYF
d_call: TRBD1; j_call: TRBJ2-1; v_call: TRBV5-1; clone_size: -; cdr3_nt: TGCGCCAGCTGGACAGGCCCTCGTACGGGCCCAAAAAACAATGAGCAGTTCTTC; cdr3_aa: CASWTGPRTGPKNNEQFF
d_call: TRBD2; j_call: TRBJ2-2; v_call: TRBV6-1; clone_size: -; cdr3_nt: TGTGCCAGCAGTGATTCCGGACTAGCGATCGGGGAGCTGTTTTTT; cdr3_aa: CASSDSGLAIGELFF
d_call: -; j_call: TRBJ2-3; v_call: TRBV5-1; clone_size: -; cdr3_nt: TGCGCCAGCAGCTTGGAGGGAGCCGTCACAGATACGCAGTATTTT; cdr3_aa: CASSLEGAVTDTQYF
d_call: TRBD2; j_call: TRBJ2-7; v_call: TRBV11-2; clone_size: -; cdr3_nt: TGTGCCAGCAGCTTTTCTAGCGGGGGGCACAACGAGCAGTACTTC; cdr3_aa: CASSFSSGGHNEQYF
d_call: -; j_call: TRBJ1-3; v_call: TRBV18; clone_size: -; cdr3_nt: TGTGCCAGCTCACGAGGGACCGGGAGCTCTGGAAACACCATATATTTT; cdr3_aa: CASSRGTGSSGNTIYF
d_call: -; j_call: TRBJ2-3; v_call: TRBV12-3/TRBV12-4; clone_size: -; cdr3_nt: TGTGCCAGCAGCCCAGGGCAATATACGCAGTATTTT; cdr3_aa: CASSPGQYTQYF
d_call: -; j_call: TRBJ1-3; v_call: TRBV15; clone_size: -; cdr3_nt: TGTGCCACCAGCAATCCATCGAGCTCTGGAAACACCATATATTTT; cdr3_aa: CATSNPSSSGNTIYF
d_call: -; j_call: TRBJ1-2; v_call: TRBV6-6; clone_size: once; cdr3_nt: TGTGCCAGCAGCGAAAACAGACGAGATGGCTACACCTTC; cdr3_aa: CASSENRRDGYTF
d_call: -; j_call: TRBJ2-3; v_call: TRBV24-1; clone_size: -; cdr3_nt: TGTGCCACCAGTGTTGGAGAGCTTAGCACAGATACGCAGTATTTT; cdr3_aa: CATSVGELSTDTQYF
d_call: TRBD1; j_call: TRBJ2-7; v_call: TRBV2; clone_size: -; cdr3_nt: TGTGCCAGCAGTGAATTTGACAGGGGAGTCGTCGAGCAGTACTTC; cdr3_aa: CASSEFDRGVVEQYF
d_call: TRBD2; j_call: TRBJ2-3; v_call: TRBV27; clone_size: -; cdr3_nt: TGTGCCAGCAGTTCCCGGACTAGCGGGGCCGGGGTGGCGTATTTT; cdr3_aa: CASSSRTSGAGVAYF
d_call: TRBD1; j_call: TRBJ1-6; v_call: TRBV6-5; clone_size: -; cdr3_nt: TGTGCCAGCAGGAGGCCCGGGACAGTTAATTCACCCCTCCACTTT; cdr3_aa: CASRRPGTVNSPLHF
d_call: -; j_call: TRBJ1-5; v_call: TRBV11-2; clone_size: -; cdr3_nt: TGTGCCAGCAGTTTACAGTCCAATCAGCCCCAGCATTTT; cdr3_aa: CASSLQSNQPQHF
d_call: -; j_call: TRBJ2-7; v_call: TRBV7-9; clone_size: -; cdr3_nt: TGTGCCAGCAGCTTAACAGGGTTAGGAAACGAGCAGTACTTC; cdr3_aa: CASSLTGLGNEQYF
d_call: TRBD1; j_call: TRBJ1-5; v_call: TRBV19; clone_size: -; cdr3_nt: TGTGCCAGTACGCCGGGACAGGGTTATAGCAATCAGCCCCAGCATTTT; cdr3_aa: CASTPGQGYSNQPQHF
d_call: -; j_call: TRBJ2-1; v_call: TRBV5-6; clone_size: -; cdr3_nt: TGTGCCAGCAGCTTGGACGTTGGGGGGAACTACAATGAGCAGTTCTTC; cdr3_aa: CASSLDVGGNYNEQFF
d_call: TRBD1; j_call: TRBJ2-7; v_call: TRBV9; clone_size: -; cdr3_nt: TGTGCCAGCAGCCCGAGGACAGGGTCCTACGAGCAGTACTTC; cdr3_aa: CASSPRTGSYEQYF
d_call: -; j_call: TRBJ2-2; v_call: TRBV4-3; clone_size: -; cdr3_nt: TGCGCCAGCAGCAGACTCGCGAACACCGGGGAGCTGTTTTTT; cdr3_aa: CASSRLANTGELFF
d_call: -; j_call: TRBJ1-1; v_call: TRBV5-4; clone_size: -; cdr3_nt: TGTGCCAGCAGCCGATCGGTCCAGGAGAACACTGAAGCTTTCTTT; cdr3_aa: CASSRSVQENTEAFF
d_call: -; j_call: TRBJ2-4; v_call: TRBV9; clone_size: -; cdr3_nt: TGTGCCAGCAGCGTAGGAGACTCCTCGGCCAAAAACATTCAGTACTTC; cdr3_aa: CASSVGDSSAKNIQYF
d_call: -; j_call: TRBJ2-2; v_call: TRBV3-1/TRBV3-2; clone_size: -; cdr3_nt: TGTGCCAGCGGGGGGCAGGGAGGGACCGGGGAGCTGTTTTTT; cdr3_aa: CASGGQGGTGELFF
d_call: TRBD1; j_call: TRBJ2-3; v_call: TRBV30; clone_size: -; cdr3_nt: TGTGCCTGGAGTCTAACAGGGGGCAAACCGGGCACGCAGTATTTT; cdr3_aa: CAWSLTGGKPGTQYF
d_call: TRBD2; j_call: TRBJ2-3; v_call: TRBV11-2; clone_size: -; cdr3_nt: TGTGCCAGCAGCTTACTAGCGGGAGGGTTAGATACGCAGTATTTT; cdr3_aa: CASSLLAGGLDTQYF
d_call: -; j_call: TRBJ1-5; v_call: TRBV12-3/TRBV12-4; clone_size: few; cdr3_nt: TGTGCCAGCAGGCAGGGTTTAGAGCAGCCCCAGCATTTT; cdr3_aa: CASRQGLEQPQHF
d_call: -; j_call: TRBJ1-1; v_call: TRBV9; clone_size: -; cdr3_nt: TGTGCCAGCAGCGTAGCTGGAGGCCGTAACACTGAAGCTTTCTTT; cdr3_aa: CASSVAGGRNTEAFF
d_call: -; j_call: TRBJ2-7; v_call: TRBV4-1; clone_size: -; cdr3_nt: TGCGCCAGCAGCCAAGATCACGGGAGAGGCGACGAGCAGTACTTC; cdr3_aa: CASSQDHGRGDEQYF
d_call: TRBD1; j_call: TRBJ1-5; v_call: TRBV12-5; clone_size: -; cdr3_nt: TGTGCTAGTGGTTCCTGGGACAGGGGCAATCAGCCCCAGCATTTT; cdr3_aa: CASGSWDRGNQPQHF
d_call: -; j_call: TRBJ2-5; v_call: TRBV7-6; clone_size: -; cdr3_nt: TGTGCCAGCAGCTCACTCCGGGAGACCCAGTACTTC; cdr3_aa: CASSSLRETQYF
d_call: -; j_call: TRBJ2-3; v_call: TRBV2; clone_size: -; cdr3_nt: TGTGCCAGCAGTGAAAACTACCGCACAGATACGCAGTATTTT; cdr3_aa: CASSENYRTDTQYF
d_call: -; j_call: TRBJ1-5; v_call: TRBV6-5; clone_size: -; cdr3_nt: TGTGCCAGCACAGGGGCTGAGAACAATCAGCCCCAGCATTTT; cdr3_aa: CASTGAENNQPQHF
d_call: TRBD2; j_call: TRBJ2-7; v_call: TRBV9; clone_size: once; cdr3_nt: TGTGCCAGCAGCGTAGCTAGCGGGAGGGCCTACGAGCAGTACTTC; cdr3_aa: CASSVASGRAYEQYF
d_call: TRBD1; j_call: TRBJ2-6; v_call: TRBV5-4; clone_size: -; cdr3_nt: TGTGCCAGCAGCCGAGGACAGGGGGCGAGTCCTGGGGCCAACGTCCTGACTTTC; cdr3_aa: CASSRGQGASPGANVLTF
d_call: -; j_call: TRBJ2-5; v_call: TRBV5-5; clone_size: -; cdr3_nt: TGTGCCAGCAGCTTTCGCGCGTTGGGGCACACTCAAGAGACCCAGTACTTC; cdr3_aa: CASSFRALGHTQETQYF
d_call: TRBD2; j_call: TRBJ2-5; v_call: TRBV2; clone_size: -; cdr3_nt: TGTGCCAGCAGTGTTCCTAGCGGGAGCGGAGAGACCCAGTACTTC; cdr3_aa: CASSVPSGSGETQYF
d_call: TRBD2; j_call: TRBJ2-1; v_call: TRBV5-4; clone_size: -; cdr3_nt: TGTGCCAGCAGCGCGGGACTAGCGGGAGAGCGCCTACACAATGAGCAGTTCTTC; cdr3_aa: CASSAGLAGERLHNEQFF
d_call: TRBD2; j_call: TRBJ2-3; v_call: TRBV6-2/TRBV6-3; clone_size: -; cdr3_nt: TGTGCCAGCAGTTACAGCCTAGCGGGAGTATTAGATACGCAGTATTTT; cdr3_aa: CASSYSLAGVLDTQYF
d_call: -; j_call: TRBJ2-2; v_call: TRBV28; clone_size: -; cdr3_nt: TGTGCCAGCAGTTTGGGAAGGGGTTGGGGGGAGCTGTTTTTT; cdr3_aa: CASSLGRGWGELFF
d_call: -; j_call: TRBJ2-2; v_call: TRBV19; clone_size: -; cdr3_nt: TGTGCCAGTAGTACTTATATAGAGGGCAAGTCCTCGAACACCGGGGAGCTGTTTTTT; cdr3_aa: CASSTYIEGKSSNTGELFF
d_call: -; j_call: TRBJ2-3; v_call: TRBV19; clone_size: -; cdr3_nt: TGTGCCAGTAGTATAGATTCGAGCAGGGTAGTCGCAGATACGCAGTATTTT; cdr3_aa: CASSIDSSRVVADTQYF